The 17 T cell receptor beta chains given below trace back to one sample, sequenced in a study of tumor-infiltrating lymphocytes in oesophageal squamous cell carcinoma listed by TCRdb under 2016. Library construction relied on PCR. Data came from an Illumina HiSeq 2000. TCRdb applied fastp at Q25 and MiXCR to the public reads, then kept only in-frame beta chains. Rows matching on CDR3 protein sequence are summarized as one entry with the most common DNA and genes. The sample contains 15,000 to 20,000 distinct CDR3 sequences, 35% to 55% of them found a single time. The ten largest clonotypes hold approximately 40% of the sample. The sequencing input was blood. These receptors were collected from a female donor with esophageal squamous cell carcinoma.

CDR3 loop: CAWMSGREQYF. CDR3 bases: TGTGCCTGGATGAGTGGGAGGGAGCAGTACTTC. The rearrangement links TRBV30 to TRBJ2-1; D may be TRBD2 (6 bases). TRBJ2-7 explains the end of the DNA better; the J call may be wrong. Germline V gives CDR1 GTSNPN, CDR2 SVGIG (reference sequence). This CDR3 is 11 amino acids long.

This clonotype was recorded many times. The CDR3 coding sequence is TGTGCCAGCAGTTACCCGACGACCCCTTCGACAGGACCTAATGAAAAACTGTTTTTT. Protein sequence: CASSYPTTPSTGPNEKLFF. The rearrangement links TRBV6-6 to TRBJ1-4; possibly TRBD1 for D (6 bases). The germline V gene encodes CDR1 MNHNY and CDR2 SVGAGI (reference sequence). The CDR3 length is 19 residues. The V gene lost 2 bases and the J gene lost 3 bases, with 22 bases spanning the gap.

This clonotype was observed a few times. The CDR3 end shows no conserved phenylalanine or tryptophan, and so a read error is likely. It is unclear where the CDR3 begins or ends on the DNA, so no DNA is shown, and the CDR3 is as TCRdb lists it. This CDR3 is CASRSGDSPLHFGN. The genes are TRBV6-1 and TRBJ2-5; the table's D call, TRBD1, has no DNA check behind it. Germline V gene lookup returns CDR1 MNHNS and CDR2 SASEGT. 14 amino acids form the CDR3, both terminal residues included.

By sample fraction, this clonotype is medium-sized. The CDR3 here is CASSLRSHPLYEQYF. The CDR3 DNA follows: TGTGCCAGCAGCCTCCGCTCCCACCCGTTGTACGAGCAGTACTTC. The chain carries TRBV12-3 or TRBV12-4 and TRBJ2-7; D is ambiguous. Deletions cut 6 bases from V and 4 bases from J, with 19 bases between. The CDR3 spans 15 residues.

CDR3 sequence: CASTLGQGALWTQYF. The CDR3 nucleotides read TGTGCCAGCACCCTGGGCCAGGGGGCTCTTTGGACCCAGTACTTC. The V and J genes are TRBV7-4 and TRBJ2-5; the match to TRBD1 covers 8 bases. The length of the CDR3 is 15 residues. Losses at the gene ends were 7 bases for V and 7 bases for J; bases not matched to a gene: 14. Germline assignment: CDR1 SGHVT and CDR2 SQSDAQ.

This clonotype was counted ten times or more. This rearrangement joins TRBV5-1 to TRBJ2-3; no clear D gene. The germline V gene encodes CDR1 SGHRS and CDR2 YFSETQ. The CDR3 is 14 residues long. The V and J ends lost 4 bases and 6 bases respectively, with 15 bases between them. In DNA form, the CDR3 reads TGCGCCAGCAGCGAAACAGTATCTCAGGATACGCAGTATTTT. This translates into CASSETVSQDTQYF.

V usage is TRBV12-3 or TRBV12-4 and J usage is TRBJ1-4, with a tentative D call TRBD1 (6 bases). CDR3 length: 13 residues. V dropped 3 bases and J dropped 10 bases, with 12 bases sitting between them. As DNA, the CDR3 is TGTGCCAGCAGTTTGGGGGGCGGTGTAAAACTGTTTTTT. Encoded protein: CASSLGGGVKLFF.

This clonotype was seen a handful of times. Since a much larger clone is just one base distant, this may be a read error. The chain joins TRBV5-1 to TRBJ2-3; 7 nucleotides align to TRBD1. J gave up 14 bases and V 4 bases, and 16 bases lay outside the gene matches. Germline values: CDR1 SGHRS, CDR2 YFSETQ. CDR3 size: 14 residues. The CDR3 sequence is CASSPTGYTGELYF. The DNA for the CDR3 is TGCGCCAGCAGCCCGACAGGGTACACCGGGGAGCTGTATTTT.

This chain connects TRBV12-3 or TRBV12-4 to TRBJ2-1; unclear D gene. Trimming removed 1 base at V and 13 bases at J, with 11 bases between. This CDR3 comprises 12 residues. CDR3 loop: CASSLGGPHQFF. Here the CDR3 DNA reads TGTGCCAGCAGTTTAGGGGGTCCTCATCAGTTCTTC.

By frequency in the sample, this clonotype is large. The V and J genes are TRBV7-3 and TRBJ1-2; a possible D gene is TRBD1 (6 bases). Looked up from germline, CDR1 is SGHTA and CDR2 is FQGTGA. There are 13 residues in the CDR3. V lost 5 bases and J lost 6, with 13 bases in between. CDR3 region: CASSHTGFDGYTF. Written as DNA, the CDR3 is TGTGCCAGCAGCCACACAGGGTTCGATGGCTACACCTTC.

With respect to this clonotype: The junction departs from germline at one end; a sequencing error may be responsible. The chain is built from TRBV12-3 or TRBV12-4 and TRBJ2-7, with a tentative D call TRBD1 (6 bases). This CDR3 has 12 amino acids. This CDR3 is CASSPDRSNLHF. CDR3 coding DNA: TGTGCCAGCAGTCCCGACAGGAGCAACCTCCACTTC.

There are many counts of this clonotype. V and J are TRBV12-5 and TRBJ2-6; the D is unclear. CDR3 length: 16 residues. Trimming took off 7 bases at V and 4 bases at J, with 17 bases between the two ends. Germline assignment: CDR1 LGHNT and CDR2 FRNRAP. CDR3 residues: CASARDGAGGANVLTF. The CDR3 region has the DNA TGTGCTAGTGCCCGAGACGGCGCTGGAGGGGCCAACGTCCTGACTTTC.

The rearrangement joins TRBV7-8 to TRBJ1-1; a weak D match, TRBD1 (5 bases). The length of the CDR3 is 13 residues. V lost 5 bases, J lost 1 base, and 8 bases lay in between. Looked up from germline, CDR1 is SGHVS and CDR2 is FQNEAQ. The chain's CDR3 is CASSRDENTEAFF. The CDR3 DNA reads TGTGCCAGCAGCCGGGACGAGAACACTGAAGCTTTCTTT. The variable domain in full, completed from reference TRBV7-8 and TRBJ1-1, reads GAGVSQSPRYKVAKRGQDVALRCDPISGHVSLFWYQQALGQGPEFLTYFQNEAQLDKSGLPSDRFFAERPEGSVSTLKIQRTQQEDSAVYLCASSRDENTEAFFGQGTRLTVV.

This clonotype is medium-sized within its sample. This sequence joins TRBV6-6 and TRBJ1-1; D remains ambiguous. CDR1 and CDR2 (germline): MNHNY, SVGAGI (reference sequence). This CDR3 is 14 amino acids long. The germline V and J ends were trimmed by 0 bases and 1 base, with 6 bases remaining between them. The CDR3 is CASSYSYTNTEAFF. The CDR3 DNA reads as TGTGCCAGCAGTTACTCGTACACGAACACTGAAGCTTTCTTT.

Details on this clonotype: Without the conserved terminal phenylalanine or tryptophan, this CDR3 likely stems from a read error. No DNA is shown, since the ends of the CDR3 on it are uncertain; the CDR3 is the one TCRdb lists. The V call is TRBV7-8, the J call TRBJ2-6; no check of the table's D call, TRBD1, against the DNA was made. Termini included, the CDR3 measures 18 amino acids. Germline CDR1 is SGHVS and CDR2 is FQNEAQ. CDR3 sequence: CASSRDGQSSYNEQYFGA.

This clonotype was seen repeatedly, ten times or more. This rearrangement joins TRBV18 to TRBJ1-1; D is uncertain. Trimming left V 5 bases short and J 1 base short, with 11 bases between. This CDR3 region has 14 residues. Looked up from germline, CDR1 is KGHSH and CDR2 is LQKENI. CDR3 sequence (DNA): TGTGCCAGCTCATGGCCACCGTGGAACACTGAAGCTTTCTTT. Translation: CASSWPPWNTEAFF.

Concerning this clonotype: This sequence may be a read error, since a much larger clone differs from it by one base. V and J are TRBV6-1 and TRBJ2-1; D may match TRBD1 or TRBD2 (6 bases each). The J call may not be correct, given that the DNA end is closer to TRBJ2-7. CDR1 and CDR2 (germline): MNHNS, SASEGT. The CDR3 is 17 amino acids. CDR3 bases: TGTGCCAGCAGCCGGGGGCTGGGCAGGGGCTCCTACAATGAGCAGTACTTC. It is translated as CASSRGLGRGSYNEQYF.